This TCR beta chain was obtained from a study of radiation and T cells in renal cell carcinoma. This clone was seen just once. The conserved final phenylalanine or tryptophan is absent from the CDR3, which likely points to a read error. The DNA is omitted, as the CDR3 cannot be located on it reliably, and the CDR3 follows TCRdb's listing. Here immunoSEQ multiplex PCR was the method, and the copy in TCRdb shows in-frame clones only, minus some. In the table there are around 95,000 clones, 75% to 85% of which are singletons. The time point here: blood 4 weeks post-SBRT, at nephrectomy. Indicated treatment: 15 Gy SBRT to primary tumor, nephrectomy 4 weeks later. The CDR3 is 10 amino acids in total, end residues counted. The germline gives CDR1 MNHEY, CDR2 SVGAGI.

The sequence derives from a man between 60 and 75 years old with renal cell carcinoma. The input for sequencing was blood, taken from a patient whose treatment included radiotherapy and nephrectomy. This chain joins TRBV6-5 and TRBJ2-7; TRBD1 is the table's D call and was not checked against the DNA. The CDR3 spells CASSYPGTGL.